This TCR beta chain was sequenced during a study of blood T cells in healthy people across ages. Study results and caveats: Compared with aged donors, long-lived donors showed fewer expanded clones, suggesting selection. Observed TCR beta diversity showed a strong correlation with the percentage of naive T cells as measured by flow cytometry.

Total RNA, at least 5.5 micrograms per sample, was extracted from PBMCs. This CDR3 is built from 15 residues. Germline CDR1 is MNHNS and CDR2 is SASEGT. Using a J-beta primer mix together with a sample-barcoded 5' primer, a second PCR was run for roughly 7 to 11 cycles. TCRdb used MiXCR to reprocess the 5' RACE reads, holding one entry per CDR3 protein. The top ten clones hold more than 6% of a sample with 1,300,000 or so distinct CDR3 sequences, approximately 59% of them seen once. About this clonotype itself: Its antigen remains unidentified.

The sequence derives from a young man in good health. This chain links TRBV6-1 with TRBJ2-1; 9 nucleotides line up with TRBD2. The J call is uncertain, as TRBJ2-7 better fits the DNA end. Sequences were obtained from blood. In DNA form, the CDR3 reads TGTGCCAGCAGTGATACCCCTAGCGGGGACTACGAGCAGTACTTC. It encodes CASSDTPSGDYEQYF.